The following is a T cell receptor beta chain sequence with its context. The data are from a study of blood T cell repertoires in COVID-19. The J segment lost 2 bases and the V segment lost 0 bases, leaving 3 bases of the junction unmatched. This CDR3 spans 15 amino acids. From germline, CDR1 is SGHTS and CDR2 YDEGEE. Profiled with immunoSEQ multiplex PCR; TCRdb holds only in-frame clones, not every one. The sample records tens of thousands of clones, about nine tenths being singletons. The rearrangement links TRBV5-8 to TRBJ1-2; 8 bases fit TRBD1. Material: peripheral blood. This clonotype originated in a woman at least 80 years old with acute or convalescent COVID-19. The CDR3 coding sequence is TGTGCCAGCAGCTTGGCAGGGACAGGCAACTATGGCTACACCTTC. It is translated as CASSLAGTGNYGYTF.